The 3 T cell receptor beta chains below were found in one sample sequenced in a study of T-cell memory formation after mild COVID-19. TCRdb processed the 5' RACE reads anew with MiXCR; each CDR3 protein has one entry. The table has hundreds of thousands of distinct CDR3 sequences, about 15% seen once. The sequenced sample consisted of PBMCs or a T cell subset sorted from them (not recorded which). These receptors came from a young man who had mild COVID-19 (a few samples of this study predate the infection). Cell type and time point are not known.

This clonotype was recorded a few times. The rearrangement joins TRBV5-6 to TRBJ2-7; D is uncertain. The V end lost 4 bases, the J end lost 2 bases, and 16 bases lay between the germline ends. The CDR3 loop spans 15 amino acids. Germline-derived CDR1 and CDR2 are SGHDT and YYEEEE. Here the CDR3 reads CASSLTRLNPYEQYF. The CDR3 DNA sequence: TGTGCCAGCAGCCTCACACGGCTGAACCCCTACGAGCAGTACTTC.

CDR3 amino acids: CATSSDSLRTVGYTF. CDR3 coding DNA: TGTGCCACCAGCAGTGACTCACTACGGACAGTCGGCTACACCTTC. The rearrangement joins TRBV15 to TRBJ1-2; weak D call: TRBD1 (6 bases). This CDR3 region has 15 residues. V was trimmed by 3 bases and J by 8 bases, leaving 19 bases between them. CDR1 and CDR2 (germline): LNHNV, YYDKDF (reference sequence).

This clonotype has a count of ten or more. The rearrangement uses TRBV29-1 and TRBJ1-4; D call uncertain. Per the germline V gene, CDR1 is SQVTM and CDR2 is ANQGSEA. This CDR3 comprises 13 residues. The V end was cut by 6 bases, the J end by 10 bases, with 18 bases between. The DNA for the CDR3 is TGCAGCGTCATAGCCGAAGGGAATCCAAAACTGTTTTTT. Translation: CSVIAEGNPKLFF.